This TCR beta chain was sequenced in a study of blood T cell repertoires in COVID-19. Trimming pared 0 bases from V and 2 bases from J, leaving 17 bases between. This CDR3 contains 17 residues. The germline V gene has CDR1 SGDLS and CDR2 YYNGEE. The authors' processing: Nucleated cell counts were estimated from reference gene primer amplification. Clones were sequenced by immunoSEQ multiplex PCR, and TCRdb holds only the in-frame ones, with some missing. The V and J calls and clone size were taken over from that table, and D and trimming were inferred from the DNA. Here the sample spans 15,000 to 20,000 clones, approximately 92% being singletons.

The TCR originated in a man aged 55 to 69 with active COVID-19. The chain joins TRBV9 to TRBJ1-2, with D perhaps matching TRBD1 (6 bases). What was sequenced was peripheral blood. The CDR3 reads CASSVGQPGQMNYGYTF. DNA of the CDR3: TGTGCCAGCAGCGTAGGTCAACCAGGACAGATGAACTATGGCTACACCTTC.